This T cell receptor beta chain was sequenced in a study of technical replicates of blood from a handful of donors. Profiling relied on immunoSEQ multiplex PCR, and the TCRdb table lists in-frame clones only, not all of them. The table has about 84,000 clones, roughly 97% seen once. The V and J ends lost 3 bases and 7 bases respectively, with 14 bases between them. Germline V gives CDR1 SGDLS, CDR2 YYNGEE. The CDR3 is 13 amino acids. The source material was T cells isolated from PBMCs. V and J are TRBV9 and TRBJ2-7, with a weak D call TRBD2 (5 bases). The sequence was obtained from a human donor in good health. The CDR3 loop reads CASSERREGEQYF. For the CDR3, the DNA is TGTGCCAGCAGCGAGAGACGGGAAGGAGAGCAGTACTTC. Complete variable domain (other parts from reference TRBV9 and TRBJ2-7): DSGVTQTPKHLITATGQRVTLRCSPRSGDLSVYWYQQSLDQGLQFLIQYYNGEERAKGNILERFSAQQFPDLHSELNLSSLELGDSALYFCASSERREGEQYFGPGTRLTVT.